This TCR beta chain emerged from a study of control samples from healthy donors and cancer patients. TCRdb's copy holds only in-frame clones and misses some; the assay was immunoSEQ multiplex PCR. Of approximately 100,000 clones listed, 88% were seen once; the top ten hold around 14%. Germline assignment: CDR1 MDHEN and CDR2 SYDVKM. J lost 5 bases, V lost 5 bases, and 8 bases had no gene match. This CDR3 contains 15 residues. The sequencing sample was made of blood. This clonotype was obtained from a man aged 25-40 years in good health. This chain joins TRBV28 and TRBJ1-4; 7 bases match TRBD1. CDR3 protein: CASSPTGTENEKLFF. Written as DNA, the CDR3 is TGTGCCAGCAGTCCCACCGGGACAGAAAATGAAAAACTGTTTTTT. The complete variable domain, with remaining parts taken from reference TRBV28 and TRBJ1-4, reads DVKVTQSSRYLVKRTGEKVFLECVQDMDHENMFWYRQDPGLGLRLIYFSYDVKMKEKGDIPEGYSVSREKKERFSLILESASTNQTSMYLCASSPTGTENEKLFFGSGTQLSVL.